The source of this T cell receptor (beta chain) is a study of response to subunit inactivated influenza vaccine. Study results and caveats: Each seasonal influenza vaccination, the authors suggested, recruits few new T cells.

TCRdb re-called the RT-PCR reads through MiXCR, storing one row per CDR3 protein. The sample shows around 760,000 distinct CDR3 sequences, about 14% of them seen only once. This clonotype has just a few counts. Its cognate antigen is unknown. CDR1 is SEHNR and CDR2 is FQNEAQ in the germline V gene (reference sequence). This CDR3 spans 15 amino acids. V dropped 10 bases and J dropped 5 bases, with 21 bases sitting between them. The clonotype originates from a man between 50 and 59 years old who received an inactivated influenza vaccine. Sample: PBMCs from blood, taken 14 days before vaccination. The rearrangement uses TRBV7-9 and TRBJ2-1, with D perhaps matching TRBD2 (5 bases). CDR3 nucleotide sequence: TGTGCCACCAAATCCCCAAGCCGGGATAACAATGAGCAGTTCTTC. It specifies CATKSPSRDNNEQFF.